This T cell receptor (beta chain) was retrieved from a study of shared clonotypes between healthy human individuals. Study-level information: With ages of 18 to 49, the donors were two women and three men. Whole-study results and caveats: Compared with clonotypes that all four donors shared, non-shared clonotypes had lower generation probabilities.

The CDR3 totals 13 residues. Germline values: CDR1 SSHAT, CDR2 FNYEAQ (reference sequence). V was clipped by 6 bases and J by 4 bases, with 12 bases between them. Turning to this clone: Its cognate antigen is unknown.

This table comes from immunoSEQ multiplex PCR, and its TCRdb copy is limited to in-frame clones, with some not included. The sample holds millions of clones; approximately 93% are singletons and the top ten take 0.39%. Healthy adults negative for HIV, lacking recent acute infections or vaccinations, served as donors. The sequenced material came from naive CD4+ T cells from PBMCs. The subset here: CD45RA+ positively selected. The receptor's source is a man between 18 and 35 years old in good health. Some clones in this sample may be carry-over from other donors' samples. The gene calls are TRBV7-7 and TRBJ2-5; perhaps TRBD1 as D (6 bases). CDR3 protein: CASSGGRRETQYF. The DNA of the CDR3 is TGTGCCAGCAGTGGGGGCCGCCGAGAGACCCAGTACTTC.